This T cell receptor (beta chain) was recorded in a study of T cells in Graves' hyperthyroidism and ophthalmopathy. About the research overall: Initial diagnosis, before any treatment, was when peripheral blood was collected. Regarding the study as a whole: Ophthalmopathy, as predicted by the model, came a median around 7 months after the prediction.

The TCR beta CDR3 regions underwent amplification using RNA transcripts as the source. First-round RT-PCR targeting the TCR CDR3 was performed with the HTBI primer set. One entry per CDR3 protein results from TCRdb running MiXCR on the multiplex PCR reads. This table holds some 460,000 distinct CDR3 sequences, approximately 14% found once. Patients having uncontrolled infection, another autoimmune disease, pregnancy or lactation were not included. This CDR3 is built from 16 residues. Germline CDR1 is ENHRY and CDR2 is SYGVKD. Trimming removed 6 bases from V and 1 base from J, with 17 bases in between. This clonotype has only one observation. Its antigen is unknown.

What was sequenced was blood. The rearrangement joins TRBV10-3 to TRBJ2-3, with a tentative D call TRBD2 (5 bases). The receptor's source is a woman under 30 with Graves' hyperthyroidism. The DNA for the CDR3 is TGTGCCATCAGCCTACCCGATGAGGGAGGCACAGATACGCAGTATTTT. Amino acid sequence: CAISLPDEGGTDTQYF.